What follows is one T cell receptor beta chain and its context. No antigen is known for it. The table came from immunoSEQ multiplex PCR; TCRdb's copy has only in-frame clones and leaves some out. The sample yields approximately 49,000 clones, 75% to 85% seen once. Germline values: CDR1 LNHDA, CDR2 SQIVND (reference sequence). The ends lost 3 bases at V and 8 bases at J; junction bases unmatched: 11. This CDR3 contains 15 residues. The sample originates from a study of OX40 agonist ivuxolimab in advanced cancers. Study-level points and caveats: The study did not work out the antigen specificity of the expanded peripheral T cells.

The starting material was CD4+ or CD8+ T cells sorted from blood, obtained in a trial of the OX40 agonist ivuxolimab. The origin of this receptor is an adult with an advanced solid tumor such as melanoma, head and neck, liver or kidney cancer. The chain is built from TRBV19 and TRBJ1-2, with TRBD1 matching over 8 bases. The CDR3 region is CASSIQTGAFEGYTF. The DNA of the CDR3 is TGTGCCAGTAGTATTCAGACAGGGGCTTTTGAGGGCTACACCTTC.